The 31 T cell receptor beta chains listed next were all sequenced from one sample in a study of OX40 agonist ivuxolimab in advanced cancers. Libraries were prepared by immunoSEQ multiplex PCR; TCRdb keeps only in-frame clonotypes and omits some of them. The sample holds over 150,000 clones, around 94% seen once. The sequencing used CD4+ or CD8+ T cells sorted from blood, collected in a trial of the OX40 agonist ivuxolimab. The receptors derive from an adult with an advanced solid tumor such as melanoma, head and neck, liver or kidney cancer.

This clone was seen once. V gene TRBV29-1 combines with J gene TRBJ2-7, with TRBD1 matching 10 bases. Germline V gene sequence: CDR1 SQVTM, CDR2 ANQGSEA. After removal of 6 bases from V and 2 bases from J, the junction contained 7 bases not matched to a gene. The CDR3 runs 14 residues. CDR3 region: CSVDPGQGAYEQYF. DNA for the CDR3: TGCAGCGTAGACCCTGGACAGGGGGCCTACGAGCAGTACTTC.

This clone was counted a few times. This rearrangement joins TRBV6-5 to TRBJ1-2; 8 nucleotides align to TRBD1. The ends lost 5 bases at V and 1 base at J; junction bases unmatched: 3. CDR1 is MNHEY, CDR2 SVGAGI, per germline. CDR3 length: 14 amino acids. DNA of the CDR3: TGTGCCAGCAGTAGGACAGGGTTTAACTATGGCTACACCTTC. Its protein is CASSRTGFNYGYTF.

The chain employs TRBV20-1 and TRBJ2-1; D unresolved. Germline V gene lookup returns CDR1 DFQATT and CDR2 SNEGSKA (reference sequence). The CDR3 contains 11 residues. Trimming removed 5 bases at V and 8 bases at J, with 10 bases between. The CDR3 region has the DNA TGCAGTGCTGGGCAGACACATGAGCAGTTCTTC. Protein: CSAGQTHEQFF.

In DNA form, the CDR3 reads TGCGCCAGCAGCCGCGGGACGTTCACAGATACGCAGTATTTT. Its protein product is CASSRGTFTDTQYF. V gene TRBV4-3 combines with J gene TRBJ2-3, with a possible D match to TRBD2 (6 bases). Trimming shortened V by 4 bases and J by 2 bases, and 10 bases separated the two germline ends. The CDR3 contains 14 residues. Germline CDR1 and CDR2: LGHNA and YSLEER.

In its sample, this clone was seen once. The gene calls are TRBV15 and TRBJ2-3; the match to TRBD2 covers 7 bases. The CDR3 contains 15 residues. The germline V gene encodes CDR1 LNHNV and CDR2 YYDKDF (reference sequence). The V and J ends lost 4 bases and 3 bases, in that order; junction bases with no gene match: 7. In DNA form, the CDR3 reads TGTGCCACCAGCAAGACTAGCTGGGGGACAGATACGCAGTATTTT. Protein: CATSKTSWGTDTQYF. Full variable domain (missing parts from reference TRBV15 and TRBJ2-3): DAMVIQNPRYQVTQFGKPVTLSCSQTLNHNVMYWYQQKSSQAPKLLFHYYDKDFNNEADTPDNFQSRRPNTSFCFLDIRSPGLGDTAMYLCATSKTSWGTDTQYFGPGTRLTVL.

The count of this clone is one. As DNA, the CDR3 is TGTGCCAGCAGAGTCCAGGGGTCCGGGACTGAAGCTTTCTTT. Protein: CASRVQGSGTEAFF. The chain joins TRBV25-1 to TRBJ1-1; D is perhaps TRBD1 (6 bases). V was pared by 6 bases and J by 5 bases, with 16 bases between. There are 14 residues in the CDR3. Germline CDR1 MGHDK, CDR2 SYGVNS.

The chain couples TRBV2 to TRBJ2-7; D may match TRBD1 or TRBD2 (6 bases each). There are 15 residues in the CDR3. From germline, CDR1 is SNHLY and CDR2 FYNNEI. V gave up 3 bases and J gave up 0 bases, with 12 bases separating them. The CDR3 nucleotides read TGTGCCAGCAGTGAGGGGGGCTACCTCTCCTACGAGCAGTACTTC. Its protein is CASSEGGYLSYEQYF.

The genes are TRBV2 and TRBJ1-2; tentative D call: TRBD1 (5 bases). Germline assignment: CDR1 SNHLY and CDR2 FYNNEI. V dropped 4 bases and J dropped 8 bases, with 14 bases sitting between them. There are 13 residues in the CDR3. DNA for the CDR3: TGTGCCAGCAGTGTCGGGACGCGCCACGGCTACACCTTC. It specifies CASSVGTRHGYTF.

The chain employs TRBV21-1 and TRBJ2-5; the listed D gene, TRBD2, was not tested against the DNA. The J call may not be correct, given that the DNA end is closer to TRBJ2-7. TRBV21-1 is designated a pseudogene. The CDR3 contains 11 residues. The CDR3 bases are TGTGCCAGCAGGAGGAGATACGAGCAGTACTTC. It translates to CASRRRYEQYF.

J is TRBJ2-4 and V is TRBV4-1; 14 nucleotides line up with TRBD2. With V trimmed by 6 bases and J by 0 bases, 4 bases remained unmatched. The CDR3 sequence is 17 residues long. CDR1 and CDR2 from the germline V gene are MGHRA and YSYEKL. This CDR3 reads CASRTSGGALAKNIQYF. The CDR3 nucleotides read TGCGCCAGCAGGACTAGCGGGGGGGCCTTAGCCAAAAACATTCAGTACTTC.

This chain connects TRBV29-1 to TRBJ1-2; TRBD1 matches 9 bases. The V gene's germline CDR1 is SQVTM and CDR2 ANQGSEA. This CDR3 comprises 12 residues. The J segment lost 5 bases and the V segment lost 4 bases, leaving 2 bases of the junction unmatched. The CDR3 here is CSVGGQGYGYTF. CDR3 nucleotide sequence: TGCAGCGTTGGGGGACAGGGTTATGGCTACACCTTC.

V is TRBV28 and J is TRBJ2-7, with D maybe TRBD1 (7 bases). Trimming took 6 bases from V and 4 from J, leaving 28 bases between them. Germline V gives CDR1 MDHEN, CDR2 SYDVKM. The CDR3 runs 18 residues. In nucleotides, the CDR3 is TGTGCCAGCAGCCCACCGTTTGGGAGCGGAGGGGGCGATTACGAGCAGTACTTC. Translating gives CASSPPFGSGGGDYEQYF.

The rearrangement links TRBV5-5 to TRBJ2-7, with D possibly TRBD1 on 6 matching bases. V was cut by 4 bases and J by 4 bases, with 12 bases left in between. Germline-derived CDR1 and CDR2 are SGHKS and YYEKEE (reference sequence). The length of the CDR3 is 13 residues. CDR3 protein: CASSPQTGYEQYF. The CDR3 DNA follows: TGTGCCAGCAGCCCACAGACAGGTTACGAGCAGTACTTC.

The chain couples TRBV4-2 to TRBJ2-3; 7 bases align to TRBD1. CDR1 and CDR2 from the germline V gene are LGHNA and YNFKEQ. The trim removed 2 bases at V and 3 bases at J, leaving 8 bases unmatched. This CDR3 region has 16 residues. The DNA for the CDR3 is TGTGCCAGCAGCCAAACGGACAGGCGTGTTACAGATACGCAGTATTTT. It yields the protein CASSQTDRRVTDTQYF.

This clone appeared once. The chain recombines TRBV9 with TRBJ2-1; tentatively, D is TRBD1 (6 bases). The ends were cut back, 0 bases at V and 6 bases at J, with 16 bases in the middle. Germline CDR1 reads SGDLS; CDR2 reads YYNGEE. The CDR3 has 16 residues. This CDR3 is CASSVATPIQGNEQFF. As DNA, the CDR3 is TGTGCCAGCAGCGTAGCCACTCCTATACAGGGCAATGAGCAGTTCTTC.

The chain employs TRBV5-1 and TRBJ2-1; no clear D. There are 15 residues in the CDR3. CDR1 and CDR2 (germline): SGHRS, YFSETQ. V was trimmed by 4 bases and J by 1 base, leaving 12 bases between them. The CDR3 protein is CASSRGVRSYNEQFF. The CDR3 DNA sequence: TGCGCCAGCAGCCGCGGAGTGAGGTCCTACAATGAGCAGTTCTTC.

V usage is TRBV28 and J usage is TRBJ1-1; 10 positions agree with TRBD1. Germline-derived CDR1 and CDR2 are MDHEN and SYDVKM. Trimming took 2 bases from V and 0 from J; bases not matched to a gene: 3. This CDR3 contains 16 residues. The CDR3 here is CASSLETGGVNTEAFF. In DNA, the CDR3 is TGTGCCAGCAGTTTAGAGACAGGGGGCGTGAACACTGAAGCTTTCTTT.

The gene calls are TRBV10-1 and TRBJ1-2; D not resolved. With 2 bases removed from V and 4 bases from J, the gap between germline ends came to 8 bases. The CDR3 is 13 residues long. Germline CDR1 reads WNHNN; CDR2 reads SYGVQD (reference sequence). The CDR3 DNA reads TGCGCCAGCAGTGAGGGACGCCTCTATGGCTACACCTTC. Its translation is CASSEGRLYGYTF.

The chain recombines TRBV11-2 with TRBJ1-6, with TRBD1 identical over 12 bases. Germline V gene lookup returns CDR1 SGHAT and CDR2 FQNNGV. This CDR3 spans 15 amino acids. The V segment lost 4 bases and the J segment 7 bases; nucleotides outside the gene matches: 2. The CDR3 DNA reads as TGTGCCAGCAGCTATGGGACAGGGGGCAATTCACCCCTCCACTTT. Protein sequence: CASSYGTGGNSPLHF.

V gene TRBV5-1 combines with J gene TRBJ1-3, with 7 nucleotides matching TRBD1. Germline CDR1 and CDR2: SGHRS and YFSETQ. CDR3 size: 15 residues. Trimming cost V 2 bases and J 0 bases; bases outside gene matches: 2. CDR3 region: CASSFQGDSGNTIYF. CDR3 nucleotides: TGCGCCAGCAGCTTTCAGGGGGACTCTGGAAACACCATATATTTT.

CDR3 coding DNA: TGTGCCAGCAGTGAACTTACACAGGGACGAGTGGAGCAGTACTTC. Translated, it gives CASSELTQGRVEQYF. The chain couples TRBV6-1 to TRBJ2-7, with D perhaps matching TRBD1 (6 bases). The CDR3 length is 15 residues. V lost 2 bases to trimming and J lost 7 bases, with 18 bases between them. Germline-derived CDR1 and CDR2 are MNHNS and SASEGT.

On this clone itself: The CDR3 carries no conserved terminal phenylalanine or tryptophan, so it likely arises from a read error. V and J are TRBV27 and TRBJ2-2, with TRBD1 matching 8 bases. This CDR3 is 13 amino acids long. Germline CDR1 MNHEY, CDR2 SMNVEV (reference sequence). The trim removed 5 bases at V and 4 bases at J, leaving 0 bases unmatched. This chain's CDR3 is CASSTGGTGELFS. Written as DNA, the CDR3 is TGTGCCAGCAGTACAGGGGGCACCGGGGAGCTGTTTTCT.

The rearrangement joins TRBV4-3 to TRBJ1-4; D is possibly TRBD1 (5 bases). Trimming pared 0 bases from V and 8 bases from J, leaving 13 bases between. The CDR3 loop spans 15 amino acids. Per the germline V gene, CDR1 is LGHNA and CDR2 is YSLEER. The CDR3 nucleotides are TGCGCCAGCAGCCAAGACGGGGGGTTGGACGAAAAACTGTTTTTT. Its protein product is CASSQDGGLDEKLFF.

This clone is a singleton in its sample. V usage is TRBV27 and J usage is TRBJ2-5; tentatively, D is TRBD2 (7 bases). This CDR3 is built from 14 residues. Germline V gene sequence: CDR1 MNHEY, CDR2 SMNVEV (reference sequence). The germline V and J ends were trimmed by 6 bases and 5 bases, with 16 bases remaining between them. CDR3 sequence: CASRKGGSSETQYF. CDR3 bases: TGTGCCAGCAGAAAGGGGGGGAGTTCGGAGACCCAGTACTTC.

The V gene is TRBV28, the J gene TRBJ2-7; D perhaps matches TRBD1 (5 bases). Germline lookup yields CDR1 MDHEN and CDR2 SYDVKM. The CDR3 spans 12 residues. The CDR3 is CAARGQTYEQYF. CDR3 DNA sequence: TGTGCTGCCCGAGGACAAACCTACGAGCAGTACTTC.

The chain couples TRBV10-3 to TRBJ1-6, with TRBD1 as a possible D gene (6 bases). Deletions cut 5 bases from V and 8 bases from J, with 13 bases between. Per the germline V gene, CDR1 is ENHRY and CDR2 is SYGVKD. The CDR3 is 14 residues long. CDR3: CAISQQGSYSPLHF. The CDR3 DNA is TGTGCCATCAGTCAACAGGGCTCTTATTCACCCCTCCACTTT.

The rearrangement uses TRBV28 and TRBJ1-2, with D unclear. V was pared by 4 bases and J by 1 base, with 10 bases between. CDR1 is MDHEN, CDR2 SYDVKM, per germline. This CDR3 is 14 amino acids long. The CDR3 loop is CASSSPFFNYGYTF. In DNA form, the CDR3 reads TGTGCCAGCAGTTCCCCCTTTTTTAACTATGGCTACACCTTC.

V gene TRBV2 combines with J gene TRBJ1-4, with 7 bases that match TRBD1. Germline V gene lookup returns CDR1 SNHLY and CDR2 FYNNEI. There are 14 residues in the CDR3. V was pared by 7 bases and J by 6 bases, with 8 bases of the junction left unmatched. This CDR3 is CASIRQGKDEKLFF. The CDR3 coding sequence is TGTGCCAGCATTCGACAGGGCAAAGATGAAAAACTGTTTTTT.

This clone appeared once. The V gene is TRBV7-2, the J gene TRBJ1-2; D unresolved. The germline V gene has CDR1 SGHTA and CDR2 FQGNSA. Trimming took 1 base from V and 4 from J, leaving 10 bases between them. The CDR3 runs 14 residues. CDR3 DNA sequence: TGTGCCAGCAGCTTAGTTCAGGACGGCTATGGCTACACCTTC. It codes for CASSLVQDGYGYTF.

This chain uses TRBV10-3 with TRBJ2-1; 11 nucleotides align to TRBD2. Germline V lookup: CDR1 ENHRY, CDR2 SYGVKD. The length of the CDR3 is 13 residues. The V gene end was trimmed by 10 bases and the J gene end by 6 bases; junction bases not matched to a gene: 5. The CDR3 DNA is TGTGCCACCGGGACTAGCGGATCCAATGAGCAGTTCTTC. This codes for CATGTSGSNEQFF.

The chain carries TRBV18 and TRBJ1-2; the D gene is possibly TRBD1 (6 bases). This CDR3 spans 14 amino acids. Germline loops: CDR1 KGHSH, CDR2 LQKENI. Trimming took 4 bases from V and 3 from J, leaving 12 bases between them. The CDR3 DNA sequence: TGTGCCAGCTCACGATCTGGGGGCGACTATGGCTACACCTTC. The encoded protein is CASSRSGGDYGYTF.